This record concerns one T cell receptor (beta chain) sequence. It has no known antigen specificity. The cohort consisted of hundreds of healthy bone marrow donors. At the time of sampling, every cohort member was nominally healthy, though immune exposures that went unrecorded were likely present. The donor tested CMV seronegative, placing the donor among the 350 or so seronegative members of the cohort. Each donor provided a peripheral blood sample, and peripheral blood mononuclear cells were used for TCR beta sequencing. Genomic DNA extraction from the blood cell samples was performed with the Qiagen DNeasy Blood Extraction Kit. This sample was taken from a study of cytomegalovirus exposure and HLA in healthy donors (dated by TCRdb to 2017 to 2019). Study-wide context: According to an earlier analysis of 587 of the donors, some 180 million T cells yielded 100 million or so unique TCR beta sequences and about 280 Gb of sequence data. A separate validation cohort of about 110 different subjects was used in addition to the approximately 610-subject first cohort. Roughly 300 gigabases of sequencing data and approximately 84 million unique TCR sequences were included in an early release covering about 620 HLA-typed donors. In a later analysis, previously published TCR beta repertoires from about 670 donors were re-analyzed and high-resolution HLA genotyping was added so that TCR occurrence patterns could be studied. Genome-wide SNP genotypes for about 55% of the roughly 670 donors were used in a later genetic analysis, which treated that subset as a discovery cohort. The later analysis used no new phenotypic data to find candidate immune exposures, relying instead on TCR beta sequences and their occurrence across donors. The study combined high-throughput TCR immunosequencing, statistical association of individual TCRs with disease status, and machine learning to predict cytomegalovirus infection status. Using immunosequencing, the study profiled T cell repertoires from about 650 subjects and related those repertoires to cytomegalovirus serostatus. About five DR-DQ haplotypes were treated as single units for association and clustering because of strong linkage in the cohort. Donor age, sex, ethnicity and CMV serostatus were collected together with the repertoire data. Every repertoire in the discovery cohort had been generated on one and the same sequencing platform. An earlier analysis of roughly 580 of the donors used high-throughput TCR beta sequencing to judge whether each TCR beta V gene segment behaved as functional or pseudogenic. The number of typed donors differed by locus: about 620-640 for A, B, C, DRB1 and DQB1; approximately 530 for DQA1; 606 for DPA1; and about 450 for DPB1. Among the 398 genotyped donors, about 85% belonged to the genetic ancestry cluster associated with self-reported Caucasian donors. The study aimed to test whether cataloging public T cell receptors could reveal signatures of past pathogen exposure. Both class I and class II loci were covered by HLA typing, at four-digit resolution. Across some 400 genotyped donors of the cohort, an average of approximately 200,000 unique TCR beta nucleotide sequences per donor were sequenced, and about a sixth of those sequences were non-productive.

Receptor libraries were prepared by the immunoSEQ multiplex PCR assay. For the multiplex PCR, a mixture combining 60 forward primers for TCR Vbeta segments and 13 reverse primers for TCR Jbeta segments was used. The CDR3 region of rearranged TCR beta genes was amplified from genomic DNA with a multiplex PCR assay. On the Illumina HiSeq System, the amplified TCR beta libraries were sequenced as 87-base-pair reads. Under the source paper's analysis protocol: In a later analysis, 77 million or so unique TCR beta chains were counted across the approximately 670 repertoires, and roughly 11 million of these chains were shared by at least two donors. Raw reads were error-corrected and collapsed into unique sequences by a nearest-neighbor algorithm in which closely related sequences were merged to remove PCR and sequencing errors. Alignment of CDR3 sequences to IMGT reference sequences was used to assign V, D and J gene segments. For a sequence to be retained, at least a six-nucleotide match to both a V gene segment and a J gene segment was required. A rearrangement counted as productive if the CDR3 had no stop codons and remained in frame with V and J, and every other rearrangement counted as non-productive. Following IMGT convention, CDR3 was defined as the stretch from the second conserved V-encoded cysteine up to the conserved J-encoded phenylalanine. The earlier analysis of some 550 of the donors excluded any sequence lacking an unambiguous match to a single V gene segment. An earlier analysis of 587 of the donors called V segments functional above 56.7% productive rearrangements and segregating when the between-donor standard deviation exceeded 5%. A statistical classification framework was built for diagnosing cytomegalovirus status from the catalog of TCR beta chain sequences. V and J gene assignment, in a later analysis, came from comparing TCR nucleotide sequences with IMGT/GENE-DB human TR gene sequences. In a later analysis, CDR3 sequences and most-parsimonious VDJ recombination scenarios were assigned using the TCRdist pipeline. A later analysis defined each TCR beta chain by its CDR3 amino acid sequence plus V-gene family, and excluded reads lacking a unique V-gene family. A later analysis removed 500 to 650 highly shared, low-generation-probability nucleotide sequences to deal with suspected cross-contamination and a sequencing artifact. In a later analysis, a clonal expansion index for each public chain was calculated from normalized within-repertoire ranks of inferred template counts. A later analysis computed generation probabilities with a VDJ recombination model fitted to out-of-frame rearrangements, and checked the results against IGoR. In a later analysis, TCR-TCR, TCR-HLA and TCR-CMV co-occurrence was scored with hypergeometric tests, and a repertoire-size bias correction was applied to TCR pairs. In a later analysis, false discovery rates were estimated by permuting HLA or CMV assignments 20 times. In a later analysis, co-occurring TCRs were grouped using DBSCAN, with TCRdist sequence similarity added in when clustering inside HLA-allele-positive subsets. Co-occurrence clustering excluded repertoires with fewer than 30,000 or more than 120,000 public chains, plus five with anomalous nucleotide sharing. The table was pulled from immuneACCESS by TCRdb, which kept in-frame rearrangements only. Such tables lose some clones; where checked, under half of the loss comes from unresolved V genes, and the rest has no known cause. That table gives V, J and clone size, and the DNA gave D and trimming. The sample has about 40,000 clones on record. 1.8% of the sample is held by the ten biggest clonotypes.

CDR1 and CDR2 were assigned from the germline V gene (reference sequence) as SGHAT and FQDESV. Measured from the cysteine to the phenylalanine, the CDR3 is 15 residues long. This entry keeps only the CDR3 DNA: 45 bases, framed from base 1. V lost 0 bases and J lost 6 bases, and the count of bases not matched to a germline gene is 6. Study-wide conclusions, independent of this receptor: In a later analysis, the rate of TCR association differed among HLA loci, with DRB1 alleles having the most associated TCRs and HLA-C alleles having the fewest. An earlier analysis of several hundred of the donors showed that most TCR beta V segments appeared in productive rearrangements either about 87% or about 30% of the time, which broadly matched IMGT annotations. A further reported finding was that TCR beta sequences accurately predicted the HLA-A and HLA-B alleles for most subjects in the first cohort. In a later analysis, 16,951 TCR beta sequences were associated with specific HLA alleles at a false discovery rate of 0.05. Strong co-occurrence of HLA alleles, especially DR and DQ, made assigning TCR associations to individual alleles difficult. Most TCR sequences were seen in very few donors, while some public TCRs were found in many individuals. The only immune exposure information available for the cohort was CMV serostatus. A few of the identified cytomegalovirus-associated TCR beta chains were confirmed in vitro to be specific for cytomegalovirus antigens. The authors suggested that the approach could potentially be extended to other disease states and immunological phenotypes. The cohort was sequenced for TCR beta chains only, and without alpha or paired-chain data the features that could be detected were limited. Sequencing depth was assumed to be roughly uniform across donors in the presence/absence analyses, though that assumption may not hold. The classifier was reported to diagnose cytomegalovirus status with high specificity and sensitivity in both the original and validation cohorts. Over 15 rarely observed V segments, including chromosome 9 orphons, were excluded from the earlier analysis of some 590 of the donors because counts were too low. A later analysis reported that several top co-occurrence clusters appeared linked to parvovirus B19, influenza, CMV and Epstein-Barr virus. A later genetic analysis reported fewer N-insertions in productive TCRs among donors in an Asian-associated ancestry cluster than the roughly 620-donor mean. Some IMGT-functional V segments, including TRBV6-2 and TRBV6-3, could not be distinguished by the 87-base-pair reads and were therefore excluded. The study listed around 160 TCR beta chains as associated with cytomegalovirus. An association between a missense DCLRE1C variant and V-gene and J-gene trimming of TCR beta chains was found in a later genetic analysis and replicated in an independent cohort. Linkage disequilibrium might explain the correlated functional status among segregating V segments, but an unknown experimental factor could not be excluded. Because some donors lacked HLA typing at each locus, the association tests relied only on the typed subset. The sequencing pipeline was judged likely to have produced a cluster of highly shared sequence variants as a technical artifact. In a later analysis, HLA-associated TCR beta chains were found to be more clonally expanded and to have lower generation probabilities than equally common non-associated chains. In a later analysis, most CMV-associated TCR beta chains were found to appear HLA-restricted, with HLA associations seemingly driven largely by CMV exposure.

In this chain, TRBV11-1 is recombined with TRBJ1-2; TRBD1 aligns with 8 central bases. Sequenced: PBMCs. The clonotype was recovered from a woman in her 30s in good health and CMV-seronegative. At the DNA level, the sequence is TGTGCCAGCAGCTTAGCATCAAGCAGGGGGCATGGCTACACCTTC. It specifies CASSLASSRGHGYTF.